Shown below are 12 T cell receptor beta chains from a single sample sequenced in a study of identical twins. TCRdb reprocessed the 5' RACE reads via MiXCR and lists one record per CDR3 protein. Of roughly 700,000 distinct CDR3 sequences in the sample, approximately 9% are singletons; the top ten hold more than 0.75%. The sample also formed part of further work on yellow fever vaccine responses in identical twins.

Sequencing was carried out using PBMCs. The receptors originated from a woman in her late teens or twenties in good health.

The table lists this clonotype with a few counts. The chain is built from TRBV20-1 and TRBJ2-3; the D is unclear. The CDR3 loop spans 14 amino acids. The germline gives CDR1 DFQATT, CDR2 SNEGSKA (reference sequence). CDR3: CTRAPRASTDTQYF. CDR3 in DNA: TGCACCCGCGCCCCTAGGGCTAGCACAGATACGCAGTATTTT.

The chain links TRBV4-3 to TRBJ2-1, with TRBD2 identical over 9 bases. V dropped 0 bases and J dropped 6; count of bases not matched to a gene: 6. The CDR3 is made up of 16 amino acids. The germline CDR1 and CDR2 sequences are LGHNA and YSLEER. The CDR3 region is CASSQDLAGVGNEQFF. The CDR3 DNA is TGCGCCAGCAGCCAAGATTTAGCGGGAGTGGGCAATGAGCAGTTCTTC.

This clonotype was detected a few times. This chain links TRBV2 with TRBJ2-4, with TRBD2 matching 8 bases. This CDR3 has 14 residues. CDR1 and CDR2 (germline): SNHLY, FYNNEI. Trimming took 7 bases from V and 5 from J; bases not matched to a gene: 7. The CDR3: CASITGGAQNIQYF. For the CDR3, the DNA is TGTGCCAGCATTACCGGGGGGGCGCAAAACATTCAGTACTTC.

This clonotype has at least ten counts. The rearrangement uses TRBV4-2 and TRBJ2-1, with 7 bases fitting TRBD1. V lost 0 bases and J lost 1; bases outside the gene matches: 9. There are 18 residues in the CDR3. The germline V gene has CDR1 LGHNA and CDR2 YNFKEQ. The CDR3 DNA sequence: TGTGCCAGCAGCCAAGATCTTCAGGGGGTCGGATCCTACAATGAGCAGTTCTTC. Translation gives CASSQDLQGVGSYNEQFF.

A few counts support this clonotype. The CDR3 region has the DNA TGTGCCAGCATGACTCCGAACACCGGGGAGCTGTTTTTT. As protein: CASMTPNTGELFF. The rearrangement uses TRBV6-5 and TRBJ2-2; D remains ambiguous. This CDR3 comprises 13 residues. CDR1 MNHEY and CDR2 SVGAGI come from the germline V gene. Trimming shortened V by 7 bases and J by 0 bases, and 6 bases separated the two germline ends.

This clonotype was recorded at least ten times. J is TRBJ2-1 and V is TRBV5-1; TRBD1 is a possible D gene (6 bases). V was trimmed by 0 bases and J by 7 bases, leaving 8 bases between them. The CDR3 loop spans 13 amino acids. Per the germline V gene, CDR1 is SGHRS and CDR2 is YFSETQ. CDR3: CASSLVGGNEQFF. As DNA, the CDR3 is TGCGCCAGCAGCTTGGTAGGGGGAAATGAGCAGTTCTTC.

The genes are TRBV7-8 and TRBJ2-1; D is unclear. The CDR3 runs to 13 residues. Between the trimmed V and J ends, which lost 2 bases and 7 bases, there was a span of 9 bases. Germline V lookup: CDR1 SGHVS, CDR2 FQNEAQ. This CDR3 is CASSLSASNEQFF. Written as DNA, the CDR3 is TGTGCCAGCAGCTTATCGGCTTCTAATGAGCAGTTCTTC.

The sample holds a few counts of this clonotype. CDR3 in DNA: TGTGCCAGCAGGAACGACAGGGTCGACACTGAAGCTTTCTTT. This sequence encodes CASRNDRVDTEAFF. This chain links TRBV7-2 with TRBJ1-1; 7 nucleotides line up with TRBD1. CDR1 is SGHTA, CDR2 FQGNSA, per germline. The V gene end was trimmed by 6 bases and the J gene end by 3 bases; junction bases not matched to a gene: 7. This CDR3 contains 14 residues. Looking up the rest from reference TRBV7-2 and TRBJ1-1 gives the full variable domain: GAGVSQSPSNKVTEKGKDVELRCDPISGHTALYWYRQSLGQGLEFLIYFQGNSAPDKSGLPSDRFSAERTGGSVSTLTIQRTQQEDSAVYLCASRNDRVDTEAFFGQGTRLTVV.

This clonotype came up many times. The CDR3 nucleotides read TGTGCCAGCAGCTTAAACAGGGACAATGAGCAGTTCTTC. Its translation is CASSLNRDNEQFF. The chain carries TRBV7-2 and TRBJ2-1, with a weak D call TRBD1 (6 bases). Germline CDR1 SGHTA, CDR2 FQGNSA. The CDR3 is 13 amino acids. V lost 2 bases and J lost 5, with 7 bases in between.

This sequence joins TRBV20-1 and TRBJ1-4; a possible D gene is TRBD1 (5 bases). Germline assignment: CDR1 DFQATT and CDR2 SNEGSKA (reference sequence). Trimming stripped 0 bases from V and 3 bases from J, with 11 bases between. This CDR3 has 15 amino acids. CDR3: CSARDRAGPNEKLFF. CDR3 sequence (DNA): TGCAGTGCTAGAGATCGGGCAGGGCCTAATGAAAAACTGTTTTTT.

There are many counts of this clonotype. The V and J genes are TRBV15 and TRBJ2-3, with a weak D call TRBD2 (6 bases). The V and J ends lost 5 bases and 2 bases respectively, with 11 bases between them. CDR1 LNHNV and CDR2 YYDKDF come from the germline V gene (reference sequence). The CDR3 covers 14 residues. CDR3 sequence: CATSGGTLTDTQYF. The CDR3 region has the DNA TGTGCCACCAGCGGCGGGACTCTCACAGATACGCAGTATTTT.

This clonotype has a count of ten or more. CDR3 residues: CASSQEVYEQYF. The CDR3 nucleotides are TGTGCCAGCAGCCAAGAAGTTTACGAGCAGTACTTC. The chain employs TRBV3-1 and TRBJ2-7; no clear D gene. V dropped 0 bases and J dropped 4 bases, with 4 bases sitting between them. Looked up from germline, CDR1 is LGHDT and CDR2 is YNNKEL (reference sequence). The CDR3 is made up of 12 amino acids.